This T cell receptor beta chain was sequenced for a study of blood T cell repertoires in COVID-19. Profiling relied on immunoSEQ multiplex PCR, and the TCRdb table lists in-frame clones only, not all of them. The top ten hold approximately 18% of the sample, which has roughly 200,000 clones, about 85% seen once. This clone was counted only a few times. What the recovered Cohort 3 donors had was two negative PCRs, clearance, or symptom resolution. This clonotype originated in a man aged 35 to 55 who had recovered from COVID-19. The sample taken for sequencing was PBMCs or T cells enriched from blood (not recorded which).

In DNA, the CDR3 is TGTGCCAGCAGCCAAGGGACTACCTCCTACGAGCAGTACTTC. Translating gives CASSQGTTSYEQYF. The chain has TRBV3-1 (or the pseudogene TRBV3-2) and TRBJ2-7; D might be TRBD2 (6 bases). From germline, CDR1 is LGHDT and CDR2 YNNKEL (reference sequence). Trimming stripped 1 base from V and 0 bases from J, with 7 bases between. The CDR3 length is 14 residues.